This T cell receptor (beta chain) was sequenced in a study of blood T cell repertoires in COVID-19 (TCRdb year 2020). As for the study more broadly: Samples from collaborators originated in the United States, Italy and Spain and spanned both the acute and convalescent phases of COVID-19. Deeply sampled blood TCRbeta repertoires from subjects exposed to, actively infected with, or recovered from COVID-19 were included in the dataset. Sample metadata almost always included a de-identified subject ID, COVID-19 status, age in years and sex. The prospective study material was composed of cDNA or gDNA derived from T cells, B-cell-depleted T cells, or PBMCs. Where HLA class I and class II types were available, the types were taken from metadata supplied by the sample provider, not from assay-based typing. A freely available public database, intended as a resource for researchers studying the immune response to SARS-CoV-2, is where the repertoires were released. Samples were obtained from the ongoing ImmuneRACE study (first 160 participants) and from some 1,300 subjects provided by 6 global collaborators. Beyond this particular receptor, the publication reports: How much clinical and demographic metadata was included differed by source and by participant, and the metadata was provided uncurated.

Collaborating institutions collected whole blood in K2EDTA tubes following their own protocols. Collaborator samples were shipped for TCRbeta analysis as frozen whole blood, isolated PBMCs, or DNA extracted from either sample type. A word on this clone: Its antigen is currently not known. Per-base qualities were not stored, and no clone one base away is much larger.

The immunoSEQ Assay, a bias-controlled multiplex PCR, was used to amplify TCRbeta CDR3 regions from genomic DNA. As for how the authors treated the data: The number of nucleated cells in each sample was estimated from the amplification of reference gene primers within the assay. To quantify the absolute abundance of each unique TCRbeta CDR3 rearrangement, sequence reads were collapsed and filtered. For each sample, productive Simpson clonality was calculated by taking the square root of Simpson's diversity index across productive rearrangements. TCRdb's version of the immuneACCESS table is confined to in-frame rearrangements and falls short of the full clone set. An unresolved V gene accounts for under half of the shortfall where checked; the remainder is of unknown origin. V, J and clone size are those of that table, while D and trimming were read from the DNA. This sample holds about 55,000 clones; about nine tenths were observed only once. Of the sample, 5.5% to 8% falls within the top ten clones.

The CDR3, cysteine through phenylalanine, is 15 amino acids long. The read is trimmed to its CDR3 DNA, 45 bases read in frame from base 1. The germline ends are 13 bases apart after V is trimmed by 0 bases and J by 10 bases. The CDR1 and CDR2 encoded by the germline V gene (reference sequence) are LGHDT and YNNKEL. Sequenced material: peripheral blood. The TCR was taken from a man aged 40-55 years with acute or convalescent COVID-19. The chain uses TRBV3-1 (or the pseudogene TRBV3-2) and TRBJ2-6; TRBD2 is a possible D gene, resting on 5 matching bases. The nucleotides are TGTGCCAGCAGCCAAGAGGTGCGGGTCAAGAACGTCCTGACTTTC. Its coded protein is CASSQEVRVKNVLTF.